This is a list of T cell receptor beta chains from one sample in a study of blood T cell repertoires in COVID-19. Clones were sequenced by immunoSEQ multiplex PCR, and TCRdb holds only the in-frame ones, with some missing. The sample has approximately 290,000 clones; around 91% are singletons. Sequenced input: peripheral blood. Receptors were obtained from a woman aged 60-75 years with acute or convalescent COVID-19. Each CDR3 is given with its conserved first and last residue. A D gene is named only where the DNA matches it firmly. The listing skips clone size in some rows; elsewhere it reads once, few, many or a size class.

D gene	clone size	V gene	J gene	CDR3 protein	CDR3 DNA
TRBD2	-	TRBV6-5	TRBJ2-7	CASSYLAGNYEQYF	TGTGCCAGCAGTTACCTAGCGGGAAACTACGAGCAGTACTTC
-	once	TRBV29-1	TRBJ1-4	CSVDRSEKLFF	TGCAGCGTTGATAGAAGTGAAAAACTGTTTTTT
-	once	TRBV19	TRBJ1-2	CASSISGSRGYTF	TGTGCCAGTAGTATAAGTGGGTCGCGGGGCTACACCTTC
-	-	TRBV5-1	TRBJ1-6	CASSLSGSGSPLHF	TGCGCCAGCAGCTTATCCGGGTCGGGGTCACCCCTCCACTTT
-	-	TRBV7-3	TRBJ1-6	CASSLGRLGNQDSPLHF	TGTGCCAGCAGCTTAGGGAGACTAGGCAACCAGGATTCACCCCTCCACTTT
TRBD1	-	TRBV29-1	TRBJ1-4	CSVDRGTNEKLFF	TGCAGCGTGGACAGGGGGACTAATGAAAAACTGTTTTTT
-	-	TRBV7-9	TRBJ1-6	CASSFGHGGSPLHF	TGTGCCAGCAGCTTTGGACACGGCGGTTCACCCCTCCACTTT
TRBD1	-	TRBV5-8	TRBJ2-5	CASRGQGRETQYF	TGTGCCAGCAGGGGACAGGGGAGGGAGACCCAGTACTTC
-	-	TRBV2	TRBJ1-4	CASSYATNEKLFF	TGTGCCAGCTCTTATGCAACTAATGAAAAACTGTTTTTT
TRBD1	-	TRBV18	TRBJ1-2	CASSPVDRTNYGYTF	TGTGCCAGCTCACCGGTGGACAGGACTAACTATGGCTACACCTTC
-	-	TRBV10-3	TRBJ1-1	CAISDDRWRNTEAFF	TGTGCCATCAGTGATGACAGGTGGCGGAACACTGAAGCTTTCTTT